This TCR beta chain was recorded in a study of blood T cell repertoires in COVID-19 (TCRdb year 2020). Broadly, across the study: Samples from collaborators originated in the United States, Italy and Spain and spanned both the acute and convalescent phases of COVID-19. The prospective study material was composed of cDNA or gDNA derived from T cells, B-cell-depleted T cells, or PBMCs. Subjects who had been exposed to COVID-19, were actively infected with it, or had recovered from it provided the deeply sampled blood TCRbeta repertoires that made up the dataset. The repertoires were released in a freely available public database meant as a resource for research on the immune response to SARS-CoV-2. The samples were drawn from the first 160 participants of the ongoing ImmuneRACE study and from more than 1,000 subjects provided by 6 global collaborators. Nearly every sample came with metadata listing a de-identified subject ID, COVID-19 status, age in years and sex. Where HLA class I and class II types were available, the types were taken from metadata supplied by the sample provider, not from assay-based typing. General conclusions and limits of the study: The amount of clinical and demographic metadata varied by source and participant and was provided uncurated.

The immunoSEQ Assay, a bias-controlled multiplex PCR, was used to amplify TCRbeta CDR3 regions from genomic DNA. For the original study's pipeline: Nucleated cell counts per sample were estimated from amplification of reference gene primers within the assay. Sequence reads were collapsed and filtered to measure the absolute abundance of every unique TCRbeta CDR3 rearrangement. Productive Simpson clonality was computed per sample as the square root of Simpson's diversity index over productive rearrangements. The clones in this table, taken by TCRdb from immuneACCESS, are in-frame only. Not every clone is retained; where verified, under half of the shortfall comes from an unresolved V gene, and the cause of the rest is unknown. That table is the source of V, J and clone size, and D and trimming were worked out from the DNA. Counted in this sample were 250,000 to 300,000 clones; approximately 84% of them appeared once. The ten largest clones capture roughly 3.6% of the sample.

Comment on this clone: Which antigen it targets is not known. It has no much larger one-base neighbor in the sample; base qualities were not kept.

The CDR3 contains 21 residues, cysteine and phenylalanine counted. Only the CDR3 region is kept as DNA, spanning 63 bases read in frame from base 1. In the germline V gene, CDR1 corresponds to SQVTM and CDR2 to ANQGSEA. The germline V and J ends show losses of 2 bases and 0 bases respectively, and no gene match explains 21 bases of the junction. In the prospective study, participants were about 18 to 100 years old, resided in approximately 25 geographic areas of the United States, and were enrolled through a virtual design. In the prospective study, cohorts were assigned on the basis of participant-reported clinical history obtained from a screening survey and a study questionnaire. ImmuneRACE Cohort 3 recovered participants were defined by two consecutive negative NP/OP PCR tests, healthcare professional clearance, or symptom resolution. In the prospective study, mobile phlebotomists collected whole blood, serum and a nasopharyngeal or oropharyngeal swab from each participant. Prospective study participants could optionally give additional blood draws and questionnaires over an approximately 2-month period. Before DNA extraction, blood samples from the prospective study were shipped at room temperature or frozen.

The TCR sequence derives from a man between 50 and 59 years old who had recovered from COVID-19. Source material: PBMCs or T cells enriched from blood (not recorded which). The chain couples TRBV29-1 to TRBJ2-7; 11 of the junction bases match TRBD2. In nucleotides, the sequence is TGCAGCGTTGAACCACTAGCGGGAGCCCTGGTCGACCTTTTTCCCTCCTACGAGCAGTACTTC. Translated, this is CSVEPLAGALVDLFPSYEQYF.